The 10 T cell receptor beta chains reported below all come from one sample, sequenced in a study of blood T cell repertoires in COVID-19. Method: immunoSEQ multiplex PCR; TCRdb's copy keeps in-frame clones and lacks some. Seen here are under 130,000 clones, around 88% observed once, and the top ten hold about 3.5%. The specimen was peripheral blood. The origin of the receptors is a human donor in a cohort sampled during active COVID-19.

This chain connects TRBV6-5 to TRBJ2-2, with 11 positions matching TRBD1. The CDR3 is 15 residues long. Losses at the gene ends were 7 bases for V and 7 bases for J; bases not matched to a gene: 8. Germline V gene sequence: CDR1 MNHEY, CDR2 SVGAGI. CDR3 sequence reads: CASKTGQGGVGELFF. CDR3 coding DNA: TGTGCCAGCAAGACGGGACAGGGGGGAGTCGGGGAGCTGTTTTTT.

The V and J genes are TRBV5-6 and TRBJ1-5; 8 bases match TRBD1. This CDR3 spans 15 amino acids. Trimming at V came to 0 bases and at J to 7 bases, leaving 6 bases not matched to a gene. Germline V gene sequence: CDR1 SGHDT, CDR2 YYEEEE. The CDR3 protein is CASSLGPTGVQPQHF. CDR3 sequence (DNA): TGTGCCAGCAGCTTGGGCCCGACAGGGGTCCAGCCCCAGCATTTT.

The V gene is TRBV7-3, the J gene TRBJ1-2, with a possible D match to TRBD1 (5 bases). The CDR3 covers 16 residues. Per the germline V gene, CDR1 is SGHTA and CDR2 is FQGTGA. Between the trimmed V and J ends, which lost 1 base and 8 bases, there was a span of 20 bases. The CDR3 here is CASSLNSGEKSAGYTF. The CDR3, as DNA: TGTGCCAGCAGCTTAAACTCGGGGGAGAAGAGCGCGGGCTACACCTTC.

The chain recombines TRBV6-6 with TRBJ1-5; 9 bases are shared with TRBD1. CDR1 MNHNY and CDR2 SVGAGI come from the germline V gene (reference sequence). Trimming took 6 bases from V and 5 from J; bases not matched to a gene: 5. CDR3 size: 14 residues. The CDR3 spells CASRPTGGDQPQHF. CDR3 DNA: TGTGCCAGCAGACCCACAGGGGGCGATCAGCCCCAGCATTTT.

This clone was detected only a few times. This rearrangement joins TRBV30 to TRBJ2-7; 10 positions match TRBD1. The germline V gene has CDR1 GTSNPN and CDR2 SVGIG (reference sequence). The CDR3 has 14 amino acids. V shed 8 bases, J shed 4 bases, and the junction held 11 bases outside the gene matches. CDR3 region: CAMQWRQGAYEQYF. CDR3 nucleotides: TGTGCCATGCAATGGAGACAGGGGGCATACGAGCAGTACTTC.

The V gene is TRBV24-1, the J gene TRBJ2-1, with TRBD2 as a possible D gene (6 bases). The germline V gene has CDR1 KGHDR and CDR2 SFDVKD. V lost 9 bases, J lost 4 bases, and 21 bases lay in between. This CDR3 has 16 residues. The CDR3 region is CATGGTGGLAYNEQFF. The CDR3 coding sequence is TGTGCCACCGGGGGGACCGGGGGACTCGCTTACAATGAGCAGTTCTTC.

The J gene is TRBJ2-5, the V gene TRBV29-1, with 8 bases matching TRBD2. The trim removed 7 bases at V and 5 bases at J, leaving 6 bases unmatched. CDR3 length equals 12 residues. Germline CDR1 reads SQVTM; CDR2 reads ANQGSEA. The CDR3 sequence is CSGGTSSETQYF. CDR3 bases: TGCAGCGGCGGGACTAGTAGTGAGACCCAGTACTTC.

For the CDR3, the DNA is TGTGCCAGCAGAAGACAGCCAACTAATGAAAAACTGTTTTTT. It is translated as CASRRQPTNEKLFF. V is TRBV6-5 and J is TRBJ1-4; D is perhaps TRBD1 (5 bases). The CDR3 has 14 amino acids. Trimming took off 6 bases at V and 0 bases at J, with 8 bases between the two ends. Germline V gives CDR1 MNHEY, CDR2 SVGAGI.

The chain is built from TRBV27 and TRBJ2-1; 7 nucleotides align to TRBD2. This CDR3 has 17 amino acids. Germline trimming cut 1 base from V and 4 bases from J; bases unmatched to any gene: 10. Germline-derived CDR1 and CDR2 are MNHEY and SMNVEV (reference sequence). This chain's CDR3 is CASSLLGSGGGYNEQFF. The CDR3 DNA reads TGTGCCAGCAGTTTATTGGGGTCTGGCGGGGGATACAATGAGCAGTTCTTC.

The J gene is TRBJ2-1, the V gene TRBV27; D call uncertain. CDR3 size: 13 residues. Germline loops: CDR1 MNHEY, CDR2 SMNVEV (reference sequence). V lost 0 bases and J lost 15, with 15 bases in between. CDR3 bases: TGTGCCAGCAGTTTATCGCCCCTTACAGTCTGGTTCTTC. Its translation: CASSLSPLTVWFF.